This is a list of T cell receptor beta chains from one sample in a study of shared clonotypes between healthy human individuals. The method was immunoSEQ multiplex PCR; TCRdb's version includes in-frame clones alone and lacks a portion of them. Seen here are approximately 480,000 clones, over 75% observed once, and the top ten hold about 12%. Input material: PBMCs. The receptors originated from a woman between 40 and 55 years old in good health. Some clones in this sample may be carry-over from other donors' samples. Each CDR3 is given with its conserved first and last residue. The D gene is left open where the match is weak. Size tells how often a clone was seen (once, few, many) or the class of an expanded clone, and some rows leave it out.

>TRBD1|few|TRBJ2-7|TRBV9
TGTGCCAGCAGCGAAACGACAGGGGGCTTCAACGAGCAGTACTTC
CASSETTGGFNEQYF
>NA|once|TRBJ2-7|TRBV11-2
TGTGCCAGCAGCTTAGGGAACCCCTCGACCTACGAGCAGTACTTC
CASSLGNPSTYEQYF
>NA|NA|TRBJ2-3|TRBV6-1
TGTGCCAGCAGTGAAGCGGGCAGCACAGATACGCAGTATTTT
CASSEAGSTDTQYF
>NA|NA|TRBJ2-1|TRBV7-9
TGTGCCAGCAGCCCGGGTGGGCGGGAGCAGTTCTTC
CASSPGGREQFF
>TRBD2|NA|TRBJ2-1|TRBV27
TGTGCCAGCAGCCAGGGACTAGCGGGAGGGCGGTTCTTC
CASSQGLAGGRFF
>NA|NA|TRBJ2-1|TRBV7-2
TGTGCCAGCAGCCGCCCGGCTGGGGCACCTAATGAGCAGTTCTTC
CASSRPAGAPNEQFF
>NA|NA|TRBJ1-5|TRBV5-1
TGCGCCAGCAGCTTGGATTTCTCGGATCAGCCCCAGCATTTT
CASSLDFSDQPQHF
>NA|NA|TRBJ2-7|TRBV18
TGTGCCAGCTCACCACAGCACTACGAGCAGTACTTC
CASSPQHYEQYF
>NA|NA|TRBJ1-1|TRBV7-9
TGTGCCAGCAGCTTAGGGCAGATTAACACTGAAGCTTTCTTT
CASSLGQINTEAFF
>NA|NA|TRBJ2-1|TRBV25-1
TGTGCCAGCAGTGGTGGGCGAGGGGGAAATGAGCAGTTCTTC
CASSGGRGGNEQFF
>TRBD1|NA|TRBJ2-7|TRBV10-3
TGTGCCATCAGGACGACAGGGGGCGGCGAGCAGTACTTC
CAIRTTGGGEQYF
>TRBD1|NA|TRBJ2-7|TRBV29-1
TGCAGCATACGGACAGGTAACTCCTACGAGCAGTACTTC
CSIRTGNSYEQYF
>NA|NA|TRBJ1-1|TRBV6-6
TGTGCCAGCAGTTATGGAGGGGGAACGGTGATCACTGAAGCTTTCTTT
CASSYGGGTVITEAFF
>TRBD2|NA|TRBJ2-5|TRBV11-2
TGTGCCAGCAGCCCTAGCGGTACCCAAGAGACCCAGTACTTC
CASSPSGTQETQYF
>NA|NA|TRBJ2-7|TRBV5-4
TGTGCCAGCAGCTTTATGGGGTACGAGCAGTACTTC
CASSFMGYEQYF
>TRBD2|NA|TRBJ2-5|TRBV13
TGTGCCAGCAGATTCACTTTGGGAGGGTTTGAGACCCAGTACTTC
CASRFTLGGFETQYF
>NA|few|TRBJ1-3|TRBV4-2
TGTGCCAGCAGCCAAGTTGGGGGGGCTGATGGAAACACCATATATTTT
CASSQVGGADGNTIYF
>NA|NA|TRBJ2-2|TRBV9
TGTGCCAGCAGCGTAGTTTCAGCGAACACCGGGGAGCTGTTTTTT
CASSVVSANTGELFF
>TRBD1|NA|TRBJ1-4|TRBV28
TGTGCCAGCTGCACGGACAGGGAAGGTTCAAAACTGTTTTTT
CASCTDREGSKLFF
>NA|NA|TRBJ1-2|TRBV7-3
TGTGCCAGCAGCTTAGGTTTCGCGTCATCTAACTATGGCTACACCTTC
CASSLGFASSNYGYTF
>TRBD2|NA|TRBJ2-1|TRBV9
TGTGCCAGCAGCGTAGAGAGTAGCGGGAGGGAGCAGTTCTTC
CASSVESSGREQFF
>NA|once|TRBJ2-2|TRBV6-5
TGTGCCAGCAGTTACGACGGGAACACCGGGGAGCTGTTTTTT
CASSYDGNTGELFF
>TRBD2|NA|TRBJ2-1|TRBV5-1
TGCGCCAGCAGCACCGGGACTAGCAGTTACAATGAGCAGTTCTTC
CASSTGTSSYNEQFF
>NA|once|TRBJ2-6|TRBV2
TGTGCCAGCAGTTCCAGGGGAGCTGGGGCCAACGTCCTGACTTTC
CASSSRGAGANVLTF
>TRBD1|NA|TRBJ1-4|TRBV4-3
TGCGCCAGCAGCCAAGTAGGTCAGGGGGTTTTGGAAGATGAAAAACTGTTTTTT
CASSQVGQGVLEDEKLFF
>TRBD1|NA|TRBJ2-7|TRBV7-9
TGTGCCAGCAGCCCACCTCGCCCGGGACAGGGTCGGTCCGAGCAGTACTTC
CASSPPRPGQGRSEQYF
>TRBD1|NA|TRBJ2-3|TRBV7-2
TGTGCCAGCAGCCACCGAGGCACAGGGGGCTCGGATACGCAGTATTTT
CASSHRGTGGSDTQYF
>NA|NA|TRBJ2-7|TRBV12-2
TGTGCAAGTCGCGTACAAGGACTGGGACTAGCGGGAGTCTCAGAGCAGTACTTC
CASRVQGLGLAGVSEQYF
>NA|NA|TRBJ2-3|TRBV18
TGTGCCAGCTCACCACCGTTAGGGATGAGGGATACGCAGTATTTT
CASSPPLGMRDTQYF
>TRBD1|NA|TRBJ2-5|TRBV7-3
TGTGCCAGCAGCTTATTGGCAGGGGGAGAGACCCAGTACTTC
CASSLLAGGETQYF
>NA|NA|TRBJ2-7|TRBV18
TGTGCCAGCTCACCATCCGGGGGCGAGTACGAGCAGTACTTC
CASSPSGGEYEQYF
>NA|NA|TRBJ1-5|TRBV6-4
TGTGCCAGCAGTGATAACTATAGCAATCAGCCCCAGCATTTT
CASSDNYSNQPQHF
>NA|NA|TRBJ2-5|TRBV11-2
TGTGCCAGCAGCTTGGTACCCCGGGAGACCCAGTACTTC
CASSLVPRETQYF
>TRBD1|NA|TRBJ1-4|TRBV10-3
TGTGCCATGAGGGACAGGCCGGGTGAAAAACTGTTTTTT
CAMRDRPGEKLFF
>TRBD2|NA|TRBJ2-1|TRBV11-3
TGTGCCAGCAGCTTAGGGGGGGCTAGCGGGACGAATGAGCAGTTCTTC
CASSLGGASGTNEQFF
>TRBD2|once|TRBJ2-1|TRBV2
TGTGCCAGCAGCCCTAGCGGGAGGGGAGGCAATGAGCAGTTCTTC
CASSPSGRGGNEQFF
>NA|NA|TRBJ2-4|TRBV5-1
TGCGCCAGCAGCTTGCAGGATCCGGGGGTGGACATTCAGTACTTC
CASSLQDPGVDIQYF
>NA|once|TRBJ2-3|TRBV11-2
TGTGCCAGCAGCTCTGGGACCTTCGTTCGCGGAGATACGCAGTATTTT
CASSSGTFVRGDTQYF
>NA|NA|TRBJ2-1|TRBV10-1
TGCGCCAGCAGTGGGGCAGGAGGGCCGGATGAGCAGTTCTTC
CASSGAGGPDEQFF
>NA|NA|TRBJ2-5|TRBV5-1
TGCGCCAGCAGCTCCCGCGGGCAGGCTCAGGAGACCCAGTACTTC
CASSSRGQAQETQYF
>NA|NA|TRBJ2-1|TRBV7-6
TGTGCCAGCAGTTTTACGGGGTATGAGCAGTTCTTC
CASSFTGYEQFF
>TRBD1|NA|TRBJ2-2|TRBV5-1
TGCGCCAGCAGCCCGACAGGGGCGAACACCGGGGAGCTGTTTTTT
CASSPTGANTGELFF